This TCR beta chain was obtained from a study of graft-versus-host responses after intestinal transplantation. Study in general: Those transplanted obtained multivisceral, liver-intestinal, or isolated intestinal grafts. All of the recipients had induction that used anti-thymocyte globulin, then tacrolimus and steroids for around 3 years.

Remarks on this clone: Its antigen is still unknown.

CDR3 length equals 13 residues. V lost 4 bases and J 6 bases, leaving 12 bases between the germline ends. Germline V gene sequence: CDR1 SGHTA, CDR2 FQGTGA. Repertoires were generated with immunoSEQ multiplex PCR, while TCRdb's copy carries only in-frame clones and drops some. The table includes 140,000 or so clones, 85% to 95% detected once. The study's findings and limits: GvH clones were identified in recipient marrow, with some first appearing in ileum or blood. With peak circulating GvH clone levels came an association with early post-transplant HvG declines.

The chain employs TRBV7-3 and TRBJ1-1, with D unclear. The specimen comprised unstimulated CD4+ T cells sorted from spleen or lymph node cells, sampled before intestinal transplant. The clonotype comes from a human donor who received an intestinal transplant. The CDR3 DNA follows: TGTGCCAGCAGCTCAGTCGGGCAGTCTGAAGCTTTCTTT. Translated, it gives CASSSVGQSEAFF.